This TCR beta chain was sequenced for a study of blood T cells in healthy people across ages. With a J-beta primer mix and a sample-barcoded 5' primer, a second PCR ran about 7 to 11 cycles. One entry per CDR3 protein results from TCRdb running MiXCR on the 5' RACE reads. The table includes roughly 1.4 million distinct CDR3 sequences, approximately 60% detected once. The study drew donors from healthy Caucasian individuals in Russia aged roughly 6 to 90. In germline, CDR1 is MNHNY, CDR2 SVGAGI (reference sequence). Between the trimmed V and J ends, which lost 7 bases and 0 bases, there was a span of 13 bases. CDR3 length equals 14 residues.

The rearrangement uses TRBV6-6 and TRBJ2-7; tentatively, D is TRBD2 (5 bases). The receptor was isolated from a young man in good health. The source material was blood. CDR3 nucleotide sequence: TGTGCCAGCAACCCGGGGAGACCCTCCTACGAGCAGTACTTC. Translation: CASNPGRPSYEQYF.